A selection of T cell receptor beta chains follows, all from one sample in a study of Graves' ophthalmopathy and Graves' hyperthyroidism. TCRdb re-called the multiplex PCR reads with MiXCR, one entry per CDR3 protein. The data show more than 45,000 distinct CDR3 sequences, with roughly 52% seen just once and approximately 20% held by the top ten. The sequencing sample was made of peripheral blood. All receptors come from an adult man with Graves' ophthalmopathy. CDR3s include the opening cysteine and the closing phenylalanine or tryptophan.

j_call	v_call	cdr3_aa
TRBJ2-1	TRBV5-5	CASSLQGRSYNEQFF
TRBJ2-7	TRBV6-6	CASSVQGGHYEQYF
TRBJ1-1	TRBV2	CASSEVRGRTEAFF
TRBJ1-1	TRBV5-1	CASSYLGQGAAEAFF
TRBJ2-3	TRBV10-1	CASSDLGLKDTQYF
TRBJ2-3	TRBV20-1	CSASGYASTDTQYF
TRBJ2-3	TRBV9	CASSVDGSVDTQYF
TRBJ1-2	TRBV5-8	CASSPRQGVYGYTF
TRBJ2-6	TRBV7-1	CASSSNGLCSGANVLTF
TRBJ2-2	TRBV3-1	CASSRADKPTGELFF
TRBJ1-1	TRBV20-1	CSAHSRGGAEAFF
TRBJ2-5	TRBV5-6	CASSLALAGGQETQYF
TRBJ2-3	TRBV7-3	CASSQGQPSTDTQYF
TRBJ1-6	TRBV6-6	CASRRTGTGHSPLHF
TRBJ2-3	TRBV5-6	CASSLGVVATDTQYF
TRBJ1-2	TRBV6-1	CASEGVAGASNYGYTF
TRBJ1-2	TRBV19	CASSLPGLGYGYTF
TRBJ2-2	TRBV25-1	CASMRDGTITGELFF
TRBJ1-3	TRBV20-1	CSARDRGRSSGNTIYF
TRBJ2-7	TRBV6-5	CASKPDRGTYEQYF
TRBJ1-1	TRBV7-9	CASSLLSDQAFF
TRBJ1-1	TRBV5-8	CASSTGHLQNTEAFF
TRBJ2-1	TRBV19	CASSITDNEQFF
TRBJ1-5	TRBV12-3/TRBV12-4	CASRNQGNQPQHF
TRBJ1-4	TRBV6-5	CASRQGLGNEKLFF
TRBJ1-3	TRBV5-1	CASADMTGGNTIYF
TRBJ2-2	TRBV7-2	CASSSGLAGARTGELFF
TRBJ2-7	TRBV2	CASTERGPGAGTCEQCF
TRBJ1-3	TRBV11-2	CASSLGGSVGRQLTGNTIYF
TRBJ1-6	TRBV11-2	CASSPLRDSTNSPFHF
TRBJ2-3	TRBV6-4	CASSPVGLAATDTQYF
TRBJ2-3	TRBV7-2	CVSSRRAGGHIDTQYF
TRBJ1-6	TRBV28	CVSSPSKGSPLHF